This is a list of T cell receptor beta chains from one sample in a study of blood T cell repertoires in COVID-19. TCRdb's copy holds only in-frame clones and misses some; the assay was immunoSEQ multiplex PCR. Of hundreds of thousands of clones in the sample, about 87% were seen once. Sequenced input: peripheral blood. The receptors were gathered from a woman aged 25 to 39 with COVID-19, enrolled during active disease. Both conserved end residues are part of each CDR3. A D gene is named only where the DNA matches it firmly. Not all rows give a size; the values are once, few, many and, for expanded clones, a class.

CDR3: CASSYQRTGEDTQYF
V: TRBV27
size: few
D: TRBD1

CDR3: CASSLPETGQYF
V: TRBV28
size: .
D: .

CDR3: CAISVAGTEAFF
V: TRBV10-3
size: .
D: .

CDR3: CAALKGGISSYGYTF
V: TRBV6-5
size: .
D: .

CDR3: CASSLSTSLAKNIQYF
V: TRBV5-4
size: .
D: .

CDR3: CASRYVGGRTEAFF
V: TRBV7-2
size: .
D: .

CDR3: CASSSHATFTGELFF
V: TRBV6-5
size: many
D: .

CDR3: CASSPGHGRYNEQFF
V: TRBV28
size: once
D: .

CDR3: CASSQRTGPYEQYF
V: TRBV4-3
size: .
D: TRBD1

CDR3: CASSRLGQGALDNEQFF
V: TRBV4-3
size: .
D: TRBD1

CDR3: CASSLALGSAGTDTQYF
V: TRBV27
size: few
D: .

CDR3: CASSIGQGDRQPQHF
V: TRBV19
size: .
D: TRBD1

CDR3: CASSLYRGNQPQHF
V: TRBV28
size: .
D: .

CDR3: CATSRDRQGGQPQHF
V: TRBV15
size: .
D: .

CDR3: CASSQADLGGGNTEAFF
V: TRBV3-1/TRBV3-2
size: .
D: .

CDR3: CASSRRGGLAYNEQFF
V: TRBV11-3
size: .
D: .

CDR3: CASSLEAGAYNEQFF
V: TRBV7-9
size: .
D: .

CDR3: CASSADRGSYNEQFF
V: TRBV11-2
size: .
D: TRBD1

CDR3: CASSIDPGQGYYNEQFF
V: TRBV19
size: .
D: TRBD1

CDR3: CACQDSLYEQYF
V: TRBV28
size: once
D: .

CDR3: CASSLWVAGPTDTQYF
V: TRBV28
size: .
D: TRBD2

CDR3: CAWNRRVGDTQYF
V: TRBV30
size: .
D: .

CDR3: CASSTRQGVDSPLHF
V: TRBV7-9
size: .
D: TRBD1

CDR3: CASSSSELSYNEQFF
V: TRBV7-9
size: .
D: .

CDR3: CASSPRHRASGNTIYF
V: TRBV9
size: .
D: .

CDR3: CASSLNQGDTSPLHF
V: TRBV7-8
size: .
D: .

CDR3: CALGGGSEKLFF
V: TRBV30
size: .
D: .

CDR3: CASRFGGLNSPLHF
V: TRBV3-1/TRBV3-2
size: .
D: .

CDR3: CASSAIGDGRETQYF
V: TRBV2
size: .
D: .

CDR3: CASRGQGTEAFF
V: TRBV25-1
size: few
D: TRBD1

CDR3: CAVSQGAGETQYF
V: TRBV30
size: once
D: TRBD1

CDR3: CASSVSAVQETQYF
V: TRBV28
size: .
D: .

CDR3: CASSSVVGGRRAYNSPLHF
V: TRBV27
size: .
D: .